What follows are 32 T cell receptor beta chains derived from one specimen sequenced in a study of blood T cell repertoires in COVID-19. Repertoires were generated with immunoSEQ multiplex PCR, while TCRdb's copy carries only in-frame clones and drops some. The sample carries roughly 49,000 clones, 83% recorded once. Sequenced material: peripheral blood. The receptors were sampled from an elderly woman with acute or convalescent COVID-19.

The rearrangement uses TRBV5-1 and TRBJ2-7, with TRBD1 as a possible D gene (5 bases). V was clipped by 0 bases and J by 7 bases, with 14 bases between them. Germline-derived CDR1 and CDR2 are SGHRS and YFSETQ. The CDR3 is made up of 14 amino acids. CDR3 sequence (DNA): TGCGCCAGCAGCTTGGTTACAGGCAGACCGGAGCAGTACTTC. Its protein product is CASSLVTGRPEQYF. Looking up the rest from reference TRBV5-1 and TRBJ2-7 gives the full variable domain: KAGVTQTPRYLIKTRGQQVTLSCSPISGHRSVSWYQQTPGQGLQFLFEYFSETQRNKGNFPGRFSGRQFSNSRSEMNVSTLELGDSALYLCASSLVTGRPEQYFGPGTRLTVT.

CDR3 in DNA: TGTGCCAGCAGCCCTAGACTAGCGGGGATACACCAAGAGACCCAGTACTTC. Protein sequence: CASSPRLAGIHQETQYF. The chain combines TRBV7-9 with TRBJ2-5; 11 bases map to TRBD2. The CDR3 loop spans 17 amino acids. J was trimmed by 0 bases and V by 5 bases; bases with no gene match: 8. Germline-derived CDR1 and CDR2 are SEHNR and FQNEAQ (reference sequence).

This clone turned up a few times. The chain has TRBV7-9 and TRBJ1-2, with D perhaps TRBD1 (5 bases). CDR3 length equals 15 residues. Germline V gene data show CDR1 as SEHNR and CDR2 as FQNEAQ (reference sequence). V was trimmed by 1 base and J by 4 bases, leaving 13 bases between them. Written as DNA, the CDR3 is TGTGCCAGCAGCTTAGGCGGGGGACTAAGCTATGGCTACACCTTC. Translated: CASSLGGGLSYGYTF.

The gene calls are TRBV5-1 and TRBJ1-2, with 9 bases identical to TRBD1. V shed 5 bases, J shed 6 bases, and the junction held 11 bases outside the gene matches. The CDR3 spans 15 residues. The germline gives CDR1 SGHRS, CDR2 YFSETQ. The CDR3: CASSSAGTGLDGYTF. The CDR3 nucleotides are TGCGCCAGCAGTTCCGCCGGGACAGGGTTAGATGGCTACACCTTC.

The CDR3 here is CASSDLRSAGSNQPQHF. In DNA form, the CDR3 reads TGTGCCAGCAGTGATCTCCGATCGGCAGGGAGCAATCAGCCCCAGCATTTT. V and J are TRBV6-1 and TRBJ1-5; D might be TRBD1 (5 bases). CDR1 and CDR2 (germline): MNHNS, SASEGT. The V gene lost 3 bases and the J gene lost 1 base, with 16 bases spanning the gap. CDR3 length equals 17 residues.

This chain links TRBV19 with TRBJ1-1; 7 bases are shared with TRBD1. The CDR3 sequence is 16 residues long. Unmatched junction bases numbered 10, after V lost 5 bases and J lost 1 base. Germline V gene data show CDR1 as LNHDA and CDR2 as SQIVND (reference sequence). DNA of the CDR3: TGTGCCAGTAGTTTAAGACAGGGTGAAGGGAACACTGAAGCTTTCTTT. It specifies CASSLRQGEGNTEAFF. The whole variable domain, filled in from reference TRBV19 and TRBJ1-1, reads DGGITQSPKYLFRKEGQNVTLSCEQNLNHDAMYWYRQDPGQGLRLIYYSQIVNDFQKGDIAEGYSVSREKKESFPLTVTSAQKNPTAFYLCASSLRQGEGNTEAFFGQGTRLTVV.

The rearrangement joins TRBV11-2 to TRBJ2-3; 7 positions agree with TRBD1. Germline CDR1 and CDR2: SGHAT and FQNNGV. The CDR3 has 15 residues. With 3 bases clipped from V and 2 bases from J, the junction kept 5 bases outside the gene matches. The CDR3 coding sequence is TGTGCCAGCAGCTTTGCCGGGACAGACACAGATACGCAGTATTTT. Its translation: CASSFAGTDTDTQYF.

This clone was seen only once. The chain carries TRBV2 and TRBJ1-5, with 9 bases identical to TRBD1. J was trimmed by 7 bases and V by 3 bases; bases with no gene match: 7. This CDR3 is 15 amino acids long. In germline, CDR1 is SNHLY, CDR2 FYNNEI. For the CDR3, the DNA is TGTGCCAGCAGTGACGTCAGGACAGGGGTCCAGCCCCAGCATTTT. Amino acids: CASSDVRTGVQPQHF.

In this sample, this clone turned up once. The J gene is TRBJ1-3, the V gene TRBV5-1; 7 nucleotides align to TRBD1. V was pared by 3 bases and J by 3 bases, with 3 bases of the junction left unmatched. The germline V gene has CDR1 SGHRS and CDR2 YFSETQ. The CDR3 covers 14 residues. The CDR3 DNA reads TGCGCCAGCAGCTCAGGACAGGTTGGAAACACCATATATTTT. This gives the protein CASSSGQVGNTIYF.

The count of this clone is one. The gene calls are TRBV5-8 and TRBJ1-2; D is possibly TRBD1 (5 bases). The CDR3 covers 13 residues. Germline CDR1 reads SGHTS; CDR2 reads YDEGEE. Trimming pared 4 bases from V and 4 bases from J, leaving 11 bases between. DNA for the CDR3: TGTGCCAGCAGCAGACAGACCGTCTATGGCTACACCTTC. This translates into CASSRQTVYGYTF.

V usage is TRBV5-1 and J usage is TRBJ1-1; TRBD1 agrees at 8 bases. The CDR3 totals 15 residues. Trimming took 4 bases from V and 4 from J; bases not matched to a gene: 9. CDR1 is SGHRS, CDR2 YFSETQ, per germline. CDR3 loop: CASSTEGRGLTEAFF. CDR3 sequence (DNA): TGCGCCAGCAGCACCGAAGGCAGGGGGCTCACTGAAGCTTTCTTT. Complete variable domain (other parts from reference TRBV5-1 and TRBJ1-1): KAGVTQTPRYLIKTRGQQVTLSCSPISGHRSVSWYQQTPGQGLQFLFEYFSETQRNKGNFPGRFSGRQFSNSRSEMNVSTLELGDSALYLCASSTEGRGLTEAFFGQGTRLTVV.

The rearrangement uses TRBV6-5 and TRBJ2-1; tentatively, D is TRBD2 (7 bases). The CDR3 loop spans 13 amino acids. The ends were cut back, 6 bases at V and 6 bases at J, with 12 bases in the middle. The germline CDR1 and CDR2 sequences are MNHEY and SVGAGI. The CDR3 loop is CASSTGRGNEQFF. CDR3 DNA: TGTGCCAGCAGCACAGGGAGGGGCAATGAGCAGTTCTTC.

The chain recombines TRBV6-2 or TRBV6-3 with TRBJ1-1; no definite D call. Per the germline V gene, CDR1 is MNHEY and CDR2 is SVGEGT. The CDR3 has 14 residues. Trimming took 6 bases from V and 5 from J, leaving 16 bases between them. CDR3 DNA sequence: TGTGCCAGCAGCCGACGTTCAGGTCAGACTGAAGCTTTCTTT. It specifies CASSRRSGQTEAFF.

The V gene is TRBV5-1, the J gene TRBJ1-4; 8 positions match TRBD1. CDR1 is SGHRS and CDR2 is YFSETQ in the germline V gene. This CDR3 region has 15 residues. Trimming cost V 4 bases and J 3 bases; bases outside gene matches: 5. The CDR3 sequence: CASSPQGASNEKLFF. The CDR3 region has the DNA TGCGCCAGCAGCCCTCAGGGGGCATCTAATGAAAAACTGTTTTTT.

The rearrangement links TRBV10-1 to TRBJ2-2; TRBD2 matches at 7 bases. Per germline, CDR1 WNHNN and CDR2 SYGVQD (reference sequence). V lost 8 bases to trimming and J lost 6 bases; unmatched junction nucleotides: 9. The CDR3 has 14 amino acids. As DNA, the CDR3 is TGCGCCAGCCGAGGGGCGGGAGAATCCGGGGAGCTGTTTTTT. Encoded protein: CASRGAGESGELFF.

V is TRBV30 and J is TRBJ2-3; 7 bases are a match to TRBD1. Germline CDR1 reads GTSNPN; CDR2 reads SVGIG (reference sequence). The CDR3 is 15 amino acids. The junction had 7 bases not matched to a gene; V was cut back by 4 bases and J by 0 bases. For the CDR3, the DNA is TGTGCCTGGACCCCGGGACAGACTAGCACAGATACGCAGTATTTT. Encoded protein: CAWTPGQTSTDTQYF.

This chain connects TRBV11-2 to TRBJ1-1; 7 positions agree with TRBD1. The germline gives CDR1 SGHAT, CDR2 FQNNGV. V lost 1 base, J lost 5 bases, and 7 bases stayed unmatched. This CDR3 region has 15 residues. As DNA, the CDR3 is TGTGCCAGCAGCTTAGTTTACCCAGGGGGAACTGAAGCTTTCTTT. Protein: CASSLVYPGGTEAFF.

DNA for the CDR3: TGCAGCGTCGCCGGGACAGGGGGCTCTGGCTACACCTTC. It translates to CSVAGTGGSGYTF. The rearrangement uses TRBV29-1 and TRBJ1-2, with 12 bases identical to TRBD1. Germline-derived CDR1 and CDR2 are SQVTM and ANQGSEA. The CDR3 extends over 13 amino acids. V was clipped by 6 bases and J by 7 bases; unmatched bases: 6.

The chain links TRBV9 to TRBJ2-1, with D unclear. The V gene's germline CDR1 is SGDLS and CDR2 YYNGEE. The CDR3 is 13 amino acids. V gave up 1 base and J gave up 4 bases, with 6 bases separating them. The CDR3 region is CASSVHAYNEQFF. CDR3 nucleotide sequence: TGTGCCAGCAGCGTACACGCGTACAATGAGCAGTTCTTC. Together with reference TRBV9 and TRBJ2-1, the CDR3 gives the full variable domain: DSGVTQTPKHLITATGQRVTLRCSPRSGDLSVYWYQQSLDQGLQFLIQYYNGEERAKGNILERFSAQQFPDLHSELNLSSLELGDSALYFCASSVHAYNEQFFGPGTRLTVL.

The CDR3 DNA follows: TGCGCCAGCAGCTTGACTAGATTCAGGTACAATGAGCAGTTCTTC. Its translation: CASSLTRFRYNEQFF. This chain links TRBV5-1 with TRBJ2-1; D possibly corresponds to TRBD2 (5 bases). The CDR3 sequence is 15 residues long. CDR1 and CDR2 (germline): SGHRS, YFSETQ. The V end was cut by 1 base, the J end by 4 bases, with 12 bases between.

This chain links TRBV11-2 with TRBJ2-3; maybe TRBD2 (6 bases). Germline CDR1 SGHAT, CDR2 FQNNGV. CDR3 length equals 18 residues. V lost 1 base and J lost 4, with 21 bases in between. The CDR3 sequence is CASSLVVAGLAGADTQYF. CDR3 coding DNA: TGTGCCAGCAGCTTAGTAGTTGCGGGGTTAGCCGGAGCAGATACGCAGTATTTT.

The rearrangement uses TRBV27 and TRBJ1-2; D remains unclear. V shed 4 bases and J shed 6 bases, with 15 bases lying between them. This CDR3 has 14 residues. Looked up from germline, CDR1 is MNHEY and CDR2 is SMNVEV (reference sequence). The DNA of the CDR3 is TGTGCCAGCAGTTCAGGCCTCATGATCGATGGCTACACCTTC. The encoded protein is CASSSGLMIDGYTF.

A remark on this clone: One end of the junction does not line up with germline, which may come from a read error. The chain has TRBV12-5 and TRBJ2-1, with 8 bases aligning to TRBD2. Looked up from germline, CDR1 is LGHNT and CDR2 is FRNRAP. The CDR3 has 16 residues. CDR3 nucleotides: TGTGCTAGTGGTTTGGTACTCGGGGGGGCCTATAATGAGCAGTTCTTC. Its translation is CASGLVLGGAYNEQFF.

The chain combines TRBV11-2 with TRBJ2-2; 8 nucleotides align to TRBD1. The CDR3 spans 17 residues. Germline CDR1 reads SGHAT; CDR2 reads FQNNGV. J lost 4 bases, V lost 2 bases, and 9 bases had no gene match. This chain's CDR3 is CASSLIQGVLFTGELFF. The CDR3 coding sequence is TGTGCCAGCAGCTTAATACAGGGGGTACTTTTCACCGGGGAGCTGTTTTTT.

This chain links TRBV30 with TRBJ1-1; TRBD1 agrees at 12 bases. The CDR3 is made up of 15 amino acids. After removal of 4 bases from V and 6 bases from J, the junction contained 9 bases not matched to a gene. Germline assignment: CDR1 GTSNPN and CDR2 SVGIG (reference sequence). This CDR3 is CAWKSVGTGGPEAFF. CDR3 in DNA: TGTGCCTGGAAATCTGTCGGGACAGGGGGCCCTGAAGCTTTCTTT. The variable domain in full, completed from reference TRBV30 and TRBJ1-1, reads SQTIHQWPATLVQPVGSPLSLECTVEGTSNPNLYWYRQAAGRGLQLLFYSVGIGQISSEVPQNLSASRPQDRQFILSSKKLLLSDSGFYLCAWKSVGTGGPEAFFGQGTRLTVV.

The V and J genes are TRBV10-2 and TRBJ2-1, with TRBD2 identical over 10 bases. This CDR3 is 15 amino acids long. The junction had 8 bases not matched to a gene; V was cut back by 7 bases and J by 5 bases. The germline CDR1 and CDR2 sequences are WSHSY and SAAADI. CDR3 in amino acids: CASKPGLAFDNEQFF. The CDR3 DNA is TGCGCCAGCAAACCGGGACTAGCGTTCGACAATGAGCAGTTCTTC.

V is TRBV5-1 and J is TRBJ1-4; 7 bases align to TRBD1. With 3 bases clipped from V and 0 bases from J, the junction kept 8 bases outside the gene matches. The V gene's germline CDR1 is SGHRS and CDR2 YFSETQ. The CDR3 is made up of 17 amino acids. The CDR3 loop is CASSSSGTVTTNEKLFF. The CDR3 nucleotides read TGCGCCAGCAGCTCATCCGGGACAGTCACAACTAATGAAAAACTGTTTTTT.

J is TRBJ2-5 and V is TRBV30, with D tentatively TRBD2 (7 bases). This CDR3 has 12 residues. Trimming pared 5 bases from V and 5 bases from J, leaving 12 bases between. From germline, CDR1 is GTSNPN and CDR2 SVGIG (reference sequence). CDR3 bases: TGTGCCTGGGGGGGGGCCGAGGAGACCCAGTACTTC. Its protein is CAWGGAEETQYF.

Only one count was recorded for this clone. The chain has TRBV6-5 and TRBJ1-5; D possibly corresponds to TRBD1 (5 bases). With 8 bases removed from V and 2 bases from J, the gap between germline ends came to 13 bases. CDR1 is MNHEY and CDR2 is SVGAGI in the germline V gene. CDR3 length equals 14 residues. The CDR3 DNA reads TGTGCCAGCGCGAGAACAGGCCGCAATCAGCCCCAGCATTTT. Its protein product is CASARTGRNQPQHF.

The rearrangement links TRBV6-6 to TRBJ1-2; 7 bases align to TRBD1. The CDR3 has 15 amino acids. Germline CDR1 MNHNY, CDR2 SVGAGI (reference sequence). The V and J ends lost 6 bases and 5 bases, in that order; junction bases with no gene match: 12. CDR3 region: CASRSGTESLYGYTF. The CDR3 bases are TGTGCCAGCAGATCCGGGACAGAAAGTTTGTATGGCTACACCTTC.

This clone was recorded once. V usage is TRBV7-9 and J usage is TRBJ1-2; 9 bases fit TRBD1. Germline V CDR1 and CDR2: SEHNR, FQNEAQ (reference sequence). The ends lost 5 bases at V and 2 bases at J; junction bases unmatched: 9. The CDR3 contains 16 residues. The CDR3 spells CASSQTDRGGNYGYTF. The CDR3 nucleotides are TGTGCCAGCAGCCAAACCGACAGGGGGGGAAACTATGGCTACACCTTC.

The chain carries TRBV11-3 and TRBJ2-1, with TRBD2 identical over 7 bases. V lost 4 bases to trimming and J lost 3 bases; unmatched junction nucleotides: 6. This CDR3 is built from 15 residues. Germline CDR1 reads SGHNT; CDR2 reads YENEEA. For the CDR3, the DNA is TGTGCCAGCAGCTCTCAATCGGGGGGCTACAATGAGCAGTTCTTC. Its translation is CASSSQSGGYNEQFF.